This is a list of T cell receptor beta chains from one sample in a study of radiotherapy plus CTLA-4 blockade in lung cancer. Generated by immunoSEQ multiplex PCR, the TCRdb table keeps only in-frame clones and is missing some. Of about 87,000 clones in the sample, 85% to 90% were seen once. The material sequenced was peripheral blood, taken from a patient treated with radiotherapy plus ipilimumab. Receptors were obtained from a human donor with non-small cell lung cancer that progressed on radiotherapy plus ipilimumab. CDR3s include the opening cysteine and the closing phenylalanine or tryptophan. D genes are given only for firm matches. Where a row states a size, it is once, few, many or the class of an expanded clone; other rows omit it.

abundance: NA; d_gene: NA; v_gene: TRBV28; j_gene: TRBJ1-1; CDR3nt: TGTGCCAGCAGTTTGAATATGCTTTTAAACACTGAAGCTTTCTTT; CDR3aa: CASSLNMLLNTEAFF
abundance: NA; d_gene: TRBD2; v_gene: TRBV11-1; j_gene: TRBJ2-7; CDR3nt: TGTGCCAGCAGCCTTAGCGGGGGGGCCTACGAGCAGTACTTC; CDR3aa: CASSLSGGAYEQYF
abundance: NA; d_gene: TRBD2; v_gene: TRBV15; j_gene: TRBJ2-7; CDR3nt: TGTGCCACCAGCAGGGGTGGCGGGGGGCCCACCTCCTACGAGCAGTACTTC; CDR3aa: CATSRGGGGPTSYEQYF
abundance: NA; d_gene: TRBD2; v_gene: TRBV5-6; j_gene: TRBJ2-7; CDR3nt: TGTGCCAGCAGCCCTACTAGCGGGAGTTTTTACGAGCAGTACTTC; CDR3aa: CASSPTSGSFYEQYF
abundance: few; d_gene: TRBD1; v_gene: TRBV27; j_gene: TRBJ1-5; CDR3nt: TGTGCCAGCAGTTTAGGGTCCCAGGGGGCTCGCAATCAGCCCCAGCATTTT; CDR3aa: CASSLGSQGARNQPQHF
abundance: NA; d_gene: NA; v_gene: TRBV7-9; j_gene: TRBJ2-1; CDR3nt: TGTGCCAGCAGCTTAGGACTTTCTACGGCTCTACCTGAGCAGTTCTTC; CDR3aa: CASSLGLSTALPEQFF
abundance: NA; d_gene: NA; v_gene: TRBV5-1; j_gene: TRBJ1-2; CDR3nt: TGCGCCAGCAGCTTGGCCAAATCTAACTATGGCTACACCTTC; CDR3aa: CASSLAKSNYGYTF
abundance: NA; d_gene: NA; v_gene: TRBV29-1; j_gene: TRBJ1-4; CDR3nt: TGCAGCGCCCTGTTCCAGGGTTGGAATGAAAAACTGTTTTTT; CDR3aa: CSALFQGWNEKLFF
abundance: once; d_gene: NA; v_gene: TRBV28; j_gene: TRBJ1-2; CDR3nt: TGTGCCAGCAGCCCCGACAGCCTCTATGGCTACACCTTC; CDR3aa: CASSPDSLYGYTF
abundance: NA; d_gene: NA; v_gene: TRBV18; j_gene: TRBJ1-1; CDR3nt: TGTGCCAGCTCGCAATCGACAGCAAACACTGAAGCTTTCTTT; CDR3aa: CASSQSTANTEAFF
abundance: once; d_gene: TRBD2; v_gene: TRBV11-2; j_gene: TRBJ2-3; CDR3nt: TGTGCCAGCAGCAGAATGGGACTAGCGGGGGTTACAGATACGCAGTATTTT; CDR3aa: CASSRMGLAGVTDTQYF
abundance: NA; d_gene: NA; v_gene: TRBV9; j_gene: TRBJ1-2; CDR3nt: TGTGCCAGCAGGAACGACCCCCCTCGGGATGGCTACACCTTC; CDR3aa: CASRNDPPRDGYTF
abundance: NA; d_gene: TRBD1; v_gene: TRBV28; j_gene: TRBJ1-2; CDR3nt: TGTGCCAGCAGTTTGATCCCGGGACAGGGGTATGGCTACACCTTC; CDR3aa: CASSLIPGQGYGYTF
abundance: NA; d_gene: NA; v_gene: TRBV4-3; j_gene: TRBJ1-4; CDR3nt: TGCGCCAGCAGCCAAGATTGGGGTGAAAAACTGTTTTTT; CDR3aa: CASSQDWGEKLFF
abundance: NA; d_gene: NA; v_gene: TRBV12-5; j_gene: TRBJ2-7; CDR3nt: TGTGCTAGTGGTTTGTTAGACTACGAGCAGTACTTC; CDR3aa: CASGLLDYEQYF
abundance: NA; d_gene: TRBD1; v_gene: TRBV6-5; j_gene: TRBJ1-2; CDR3nt: TGTGCCAGCAGTTACGAAAAGGGGGCGAACTATGGCTACACCTTC; CDR3aa: CASSYEKGANYGYTF
abundance: NA; d_gene: NA; v_gene: TRBV6-6; j_gene: TRBJ1-5; CDR3nt: TGTGCCAGCAGTAAAGGTCAGGTTAATAGCAATCAGCCCCAGCATTTT; CDR3aa: CASSKGQVNSNQPQHF
abundance: few; d_gene: NA; v_gene: TRBV4-1; j_gene: TRBJ1-5; CDR3nt: TGCGCCAGCAGCCTAAAGTTTGATCAGCCCCAGCATTTT; CDR3aa: CASSLKFDQPQHF
abundance: NA; d_gene: NA; v_gene: TRBV4-3; j_gene: TRBJ1-4; CDR3nt: TGCGCCAGCAGCCAAGATGAAGGGGGTCGGGAAAAACTGTTTTTT; CDR3aa: CASSQDEGGREKLFF
abundance: NA; d_gene: NA; v_gene: TRBV9; j_gene: TRBJ2-2; CDR3nt: TGTGCCAGCAGCTCGCGGGCAGGGGACGGGAACACCGGGGAGCTGTTTTTT; CDR3aa: CASSSRAGDGNTGELFF
abundance: NA; d_gene: TRBD2; v_gene: TRBV9; j_gene: TRBJ2-3; CDR3nt: TGTGCCAGCAGCGTGACTAGCGGGCGCACAGATACGCAGTATTTT; CDR3aa: CASSVTSGRTDTQYF
abundance: NA; d_gene: TRBD1; v_gene: TRBV7-8; j_gene: TRBJ1-5; CDR3nt: TGTGCCAGCAGCCCAAGACAGGGTTGGGGAATGGGGAGGGGAGATCAGCCCCAGCATTTT; CDR3aa: CASSPRQGWGMGRGDQPQHF
abundance: NA; d_gene: TRBD1; v_gene: TRBV5-1; j_gene: TRBJ2-5; CDR3nt: TGCGCCAGCAGCTTGAGTGAACCTTTAGGGACAGGGGGCCGGTATTCGGAGACCCAGTACTTC; CDR3aa: CASSLSEPLGTGGRYSETQYF
abundance: NA; d_gene: TRBD2; v_gene: TRBV29-1; j_gene: TRBJ2-7; CDR3nt: TGCAGCGCTAGACTAGCGGGAGTGGGTGAGCAGTACTTC; CDR3aa: CSARLAGVGEQYF
abundance: NA; d_gene: TRBD1; v_gene: TRBV4-1; j_gene: TRBJ2-6; CDR3nt: TGCGCCAGCAGCCCCCCGGGACAGGGGGCTGGGGCCAACGTCCTGACTTTC; CDR3aa: CASSPPGQGAGANVLTF
abundance: NA; d_gene: NA; v_gene: TRBV6-6; j_gene: TRBJ2-3; CDR3nt: TGTGCCAGCACCGCCCCGGGCACGGATACGCAGTATTTT; CDR3aa: CASTAPGTDTQYF
abundance: NA; d_gene: NA; v_gene: TRBV18; j_gene: TRBJ2-2; CDR3nt: TGTGCCAGCTCACCGAGGACGGCTACCGGGGAGCTGTTTTTT; CDR3aa: CASSPRTATGELFF
abundance: NA; d_gene: NA; v_gene: TRBV6-5; j_gene: TRBJ1-6; CDR3nt: TGTGCCAGCAGTTACGGGTTGAATTCACCCCTCCACTTT; CDR3aa: CASSYGLNSPLHF
abundance: NA; d_gene: NA; v_gene: TRBV5-1; j_gene: TRBJ2-3; CDR3nt: TGCGCCAGCAGCTTTAGCAGCCGAAGCACAGATACGCAGTATTTT; CDR3aa: CASSFSSRSTDTQYF
abundance: NA; d_gene: TRBD2; v_gene: TRBV9; j_gene: TRBJ2-3; CDR3nt: TGTGCCAGCAGCCTAATAGCGGGAGCCACAGATACGCAGTATTTT; CDR3aa: CASSLIAGATDTQYF
abundance: NA; d_gene: NA; v_gene: TRBV7-2; j_gene: TRBJ2-3; CDR3nt: TGTGCCAGCAGCTTAGTATGGGGGGGCACCACAGATACGCAGTATTTT; CDR3aa: CASSLVWGGTTDTQYF
abundance: NA; d_gene: TRBD1; v_gene: TRBV30; j_gene: TRBJ1-1; CDR3nt: TGTGCCGTCTCGACAGGGGAGAAGGTGTACACTGAAGCTTTCTTT; CDR3aa: CAVSTGEKVYTEAFF
abundance: NA; d_gene: NA; v_gene: TRBV5-1; j_gene: TRBJ2-5; CDR3nt: TGCGCCAGCAGCTTGAGGGGATATGAGGGGCGCCAAGAGACCCAGTACTTC; CDR3aa: CASSLRGYEGRQETQYF
abundance: NA; d_gene: NA; v_gene: TRBV18; j_gene: TRBJ1-5; CDR3nt: TGTGCCAGCTCACCACCTAATAGCAATCAGCCCCAGCATTTT; CDR3aa: CASSPPNSNQPQHF
abundance: NA; d_gene: TRBD1; v_gene: TRBV6-5; j_gene: TRBJ2-2; CDR3nt: TGTGCCAGCAGTCGACAGGGGGTGAACACCGGGGAGCTGTTTTTT; CDR3aa: CASSRQGVNTGELFF
abundance: NA; d_gene: NA; v_gene: TRBV19; j_gene: TRBJ1-1; CDR3nt: TGTGCCAGTAGTAATTGGGGGATTGGGGCTTTCTTT; CDR3aa: CASSNWGIGAFF
abundance: few; d_gene: NA; v_gene: TRBV6-6; j_gene: TRBJ1-3; CDR3nt: TGTGCCAGCAGTACCGGAGGGATAGCTGGAAACACCATATATTTT; CDR3aa: CASSTGGIAGNTIYF
abundance: NA; d_gene: NA; v_gene: TRBV6-6; j_gene: TRBJ1-2; CDR3nt: TGTGCCAGCAGTTACCTGGACACGGGCCTCACCTTC; CDR3aa: CASSYLDTGLTF
abundance: NA; d_gene: TRBD2; v_gene: TRBV18; j_gene: TRBJ2-1; CDR3nt: TGTGCCAGCTCACCGGGGACTAGCGAGAATGAGCAGTTCTTC; CDR3aa: CASSPGTSENEQFF
abundance: NA; d_gene: TRBD1; v_gene: TRBV6-1; j_gene: TRBJ1-5; CDR3nt: TGTGCCAGCAGTGAAGCCGGGACAGGCTTCAATCAGCCCCAGCATTTT; CDR3aa: CASSEAGTGFNQPQHF
abundance: NA; d_gene: NA; v_gene: TRBV28; j_gene: TRBJ1-1; CDR3nt: TGTGCCAGCAGTTTATCGACGGGTAACACTGAAGCTTTCTTT; CDR3aa: CASSLSTGNTEAFF
abundance: NA; d_gene: NA; v_gene: TRBV19; j_gene: TRBJ1-5; CDR3nt: TGTGCCAGTAGTATGGGGTATCAGCCCCAGCATTTT; CDR3aa: CASSMGYQPQHF
abundance: NA; d_gene: NA; v_gene: TRBV19; j_gene: TRBJ1-1; CDR3nt: TGTGCCAGTAGTATGGAAGGGCTTAGGAACACTGAAGCTTTCTTT; CDR3aa: CASSMEGLRNTEAFF
abundance: NA; d_gene: NA; v_gene: TRBV6-6; j_gene: TRBJ2-2; CDR3nt: TGTGCCAGCAGCCCTGGTTCGTCCGGGGAGCTGTTTTTT; CDR3aa: CASSPGSSGELFF
abundance: NA; d_gene: NA; v_gene: TRBV9; j_gene: TRBJ2-3; CDR3nt: TGTGCCAGCAGCCCCCGACCCCAATCCACAGATACGCAGTATTTT; CDR3aa: CASSPRPQSTDTQYF
abundance: NA; d_gene: TRBD2; v_gene: TRBV15; j_gene: TRBJ2-5; CDR3nt: TGTGCCACCAGCAGGAGTACTAGCGGGGGGGAGACCCAGTACTTC; CDR3aa: CATSRSTSGGETQYF
abundance: NA; d_gene: TRBD1; v_gene: TRBV18; j_gene: TRBJ1-2; CDR3nt: TGTGCCAGCTCACCTGGACAGGGTAGCGGTGGCTACACCTTC; CDR3aa: CASSPGQGSGGYTF
abundance: once; d_gene: NA; v_gene: TRBV30; j_gene: TRBJ1-2; CDR3nt: TGTGCCTGGAGTGTCCCGGGGGTGGGTGGCTACACCTTC; CDR3aa: CAWSVPGVGGYTF
abundance: NA; d_gene: TRBD1; v_gene: TRBV7-2; j_gene: TRBJ1-1; CDR3nt: TGTGCCAGCAGCGTTTTGACAGGGGAGGCTTTCTTT; CDR3aa: CASSVLTGEAFF
abundance: NA; d_gene: TRBD2; v_gene: TRBV27; j_gene: TRBJ2-1; CDR3nt: TGTGCCAGCCGTTCTAGCGGGGGGGCCTATGAGCAGTTCTTC; CDR3aa: CASRSSGGAYEQFF
abundance: NA; d_gene: TRBD2; v_gene: TRBV11-2; j_gene: TRBJ2-7; CDR3nt: TGTGCCAGCAGCTTGACATCCCTAGCGGGGACCTACGAGCAGTACTTC; CDR3aa: CASSLTSLAGTYEQYF
abundance: NA; d_gene: NA; v_gene: TRBV7-2; j_gene: TRBJ2-3; CDR3nt: TGTGCCAGCAGCTTAGACCAGGGCATCGGCACAGATACGCAGTATTTT; CDR3aa: CASSLDQGIGTDTQYF
abundance: NA; d_gene: NA; v_gene: TRBV6-5; j_gene: TRBJ1-6; CDR3nt: TGTGCCAGCGTACCCTCGGCTTCGACAAATTCACCCCTCCACTTT; CDR3aa: CASVPSASTNSPLHF
abundance: few; d_gene: TRBD2; v_gene: TRBV7-2; j_gene: TRBJ2-7; CDR3nt: TGTGCCAGCAGCAACCTTGGGCTAGCGGGAGGGATGACCTACGAGCAGTACTTC; CDR3aa: CASSNLGLAGGMTYEQYF
abundance: NA; d_gene: NA; v_gene: TRBV18; j_gene: TRBJ1-6; CDR3nt: TGTGCCAGCTCCCCCGGGGGGAATAATTCACCCCTCCACTTT; CDR3aa: CASSPGGNNSPLHF